This T cell receptor (beta chain) comes out of a study of T cells after yellow fever vaccination. The study's findings and limits: It was a weaker secondary response, yet one that peaked faster, at day 5 versus 15.

To note about this clonotype: The target antigen is unknown.

CDR1 SGHRS and CDR2 YFSETQ come from the germline V gene. Trimming left V 0 bases short and J 6 bases short, with 9 bases between. This CDR3 contains 14 residues. As TCR cDNA was made by 5'RACE template switching, a universal primer site and UMIs were added. Each CDR3 protein gets one entry after TCRdb re-called the 5' RACE reads with MiXCR. The sample has 400,000 or so distinct CDR3 sequences, about 9.9% seen once. V and J are TRBV5-1 and TRBJ2-2; D unclear. The source material was PBMCs, sampled on the day of the first yellow fever vaccination. This TCR was recovered from a man younger than 35 who received the YFV17D yellow fever vaccine. The CDR3 sequence: CASSLDLGSGELFF. CDR3 in DNA: TGCGCCAGCAGCTTGGACCTAGGGTCCGGGGAGCTGTTTTTT.